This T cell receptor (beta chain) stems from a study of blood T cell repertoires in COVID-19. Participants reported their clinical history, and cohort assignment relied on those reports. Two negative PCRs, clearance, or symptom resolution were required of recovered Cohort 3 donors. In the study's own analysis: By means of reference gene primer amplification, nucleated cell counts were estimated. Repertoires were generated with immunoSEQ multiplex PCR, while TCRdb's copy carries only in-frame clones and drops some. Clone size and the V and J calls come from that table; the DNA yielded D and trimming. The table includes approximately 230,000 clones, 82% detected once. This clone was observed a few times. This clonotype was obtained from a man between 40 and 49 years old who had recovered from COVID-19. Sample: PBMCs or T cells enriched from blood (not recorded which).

CDR3 DNA: TGTGCCAGCAGCGTGTCCCTGGACTCTTACTACGAGCAGTACTTC. Translated, it gives CASSVSLDSYYEQYF. The chain combines TRBV9 with TRBJ2-7, with D possibly being TRBD2 (5 bases). The germline gives CDR1 SGDLS, CDR2 YYNGEE. The CDR3 has 15 residues. V was clipped by 2 bases and J by 3 bases, with 15 bases between them.